One and the same sample provided the 21 T cell receptor beta chains below, sequenced in a study of fetal regulatory T cell absence and autoimmunity. TCRdb's copy holds only in-frame clones and misses some; the assay was immunoSEQ multiplex PCR. The table lists 85,000 to 100,000 clones, more than 70% of them singletons. Sequencing was carried out using pancreas tissue. The receptors come from a male donor with IPEX syndrome.

The chain employs TRBV7-2 and TRBJ2-2; TRBD1 aligns across 8 bases. The CDR3 sequence is 16 residues long. Germline CDR1 reads SGHTA; CDR2 reads FQGNSA. The trim removed 2 bases at V and 5 bases at J, leaving 7 bases unmatched. CDR3 nucleotide sequence: TGTGCCAGCAGCTTAAGCGGACAGGGTCGAACCGGGGAGCTGTTTTTT. Translation: CASSLSGQGRTGELFF.

The genes are TRBV2 and TRBJ1-2, with D hard to call. Trimming took off 10 bases at V and 7 bases at J, with 7 bases between the two ends. This CDR3 region has 9 residues. The germline V gene encodes CDR1 SNHLY and CDR2 FYNNEI. This chain's CDR3 is CANRRGYTF. CDR3 DNA: TGTGCCAACCGGCGTGGCTACACCTTC.

The chain links TRBV7-9 to TRBJ1-5, with D possibly TRBD1 on 6 matching bases. Trimming removed 3 bases from V and 6 bases from J, with 18 bases in between. The CDR3 totals 16 residues. Germline V gene lookup returns CDR1 SEHNR and CDR2 FQNEAQ (reference sequence). As DNA, the CDR3 is TGTGCCAGCAGCTTTCGCTGGGGTACAGGGCGTCAGCCCCAGCATTTT. This translates into CASSFRWGTGRQPQHF. Full variable domain (missing parts from reference TRBV7-9 and TRBJ1-5): DTGVSQNPRHKITKRGQNVTFRCDPISEHNRLYWYRQTLGQGPEFLTYFQNEAQLEKSRLLSDRFSAERPKGSFSTLEIQRTEQGDSAMYLCASSFRWGTGRQPQHFGDGTRLSIL.

This clone was seen a single time. V usage is TRBV5-1 and J usage is TRBJ2-5; D may match TRBD1 or TRBD2 (6 bases each). V lost 3 bases, J lost 5 bases, and 17 bases lay in between. The CDR3 consists of 15 residues. Germline V gene sequence: CDR1 SGHRS, CDR2 YFSETQ. For the CDR3, the DNA is TGCGCCAGCAGCTCCCGGGGGCTCCCCGTGGAGACCCAGTACTTC. It translates to CASSSRGLPVETQYF.

V and J are TRBV5-1 and TRBJ2-1; maybe TRBD2 (5 bases). This CDR3 is 16 amino acids long. The V end lost 0 bases, the J end lost 1 base, and 11 bases lay between the germline ends. The germline V gene encodes CDR1 SGHRS and CDR2 YFSETQ. CDR3 nucleotides: TGCGCCAGCAGCTTGGTGATGGGGAGATCCTACAATGAGCAGTTCTTC. It yields the protein CASSLVMGRSYNEQFF.

V usage is TRBV7-8 and J usage is TRBJ2-1; 13 bases fit TRBD2. J gave up 5 bases and V 5 bases, and 3 bases lay outside the gene matches. This CDR3 comprises 15 residues. Germline V gives CDR1 SGHVS, CDR2 FQNEAQ. CDR3 sequence (DNA): TGTGCCAGCAGCCTCGGACTAGCGGGAGACAATGAGCAGTTCTTC. Encoded protein: CASSLGLAGDNEQFF.

In this sample, this clone turned up once. The chain uses TRBV4-3 and TRBJ2-4; D gene unclear. The germline CDR1 and CDR2 sequences are LGHNA and YSLEER. The CDR3 loop spans 13 amino acids. Trimming left V 0 bases short and J 7 bases short, with 7 bases between. CDR3 residues: CASSQDTGNIQYF. The CDR3 DNA sequence: TGCGCCAGCAGCCAAGATACCGGGAACATTCAGTACTTC.

The V call is TRBV4-1, the J call TRBJ2-1; the D is unclear. Germline lookup yields CDR1 MGHRA and CDR2 YSYEKL. The CDR3 covers 17 residues. V gave up 4 bases and J gave up 1 base, with 17 bases separating them. The CDR3, as DNA: TGCGCCAGCAGCCTCAGTCCCATTATCACGTCCTACAATGAGCAGTTCTTC. It specifies CASSLSPIITSYNEQFF.

This chain connects TRBV2 to TRBJ1-2, with 8 nucleotides matching TRBD1. CDR3 length: 15 amino acids. Germline V gene lookup returns CDR1 SNHLY and CDR2 FYNNEI. J lost 4 bases, V lost 3 bases, and 7 bases had no gene match. CDR3 nucleotides: TGTGCCAGCAGTGAGCCTCGGGACAGGCTCTATGGCTACACCTTC. Translating it yields CASSEPRDRLYGYTF.

Here the CDR3 reads CASSPGEGAKNIQYF. The DNA of the CDR3 is TGTGCCAGCAGCCCCGGCGAGGGGGCCAAAAACATTCAGTACTTC. This chain links TRBV14 with TRBJ2-4, with D possibly called TRBD1 or TRBD2 (5 bases each). Trimming took 4 bases from V and 1 from J, leaving 11 bases between them. In germline, CDR1 is SGHDN, CDR2 FVKESK. The CDR3 has 15 amino acids.

This clone was seen a few times. The gene calls are TRBV9 and TRBJ1-2; perhaps TRBD1 as D (5 bases). Germline V gives CDR1 SGDLS, CDR2 YYNGEE. Trimming cost V 4 bases and J 4 bases, with 14 bases left between them. This CDR3 is 14 amino acids long. CDR3 in amino acids: CASSSQGNPYGYTF. The CDR3 DNA reads TGTGCCAGCAGCTCCCAGGGAAACCCCTATGGCTACACCTTC.

The chain couples TRBV19 to TRBJ1-1; possibly TRBD1 for D (6 bases). The CDR3 extends over 14 amino acids. The V end lost 9 bases, the J end lost 0 bases, and 14 bases lay between the germline ends. The germline CDR1 and CDR2 sequences are LNHDA and SQIVND (reference sequence). The CDR3 sequence: CASLDSFMNTEAFF. The DNA of the CDR3 is TGTGCCAGCTTGGACAGTTTCATGAACACTGAAGCTTTCTTT.

This clone was observed a few times. This specimen includes other DNA sequences encoding the same CDR3. This chain uses TRBV30 with TRBJ1-1; weak D call: TRBD1 (5 bases). CDR1 is GTSNPN, CDR2 SVGIG, per germline (reference sequence). This CDR3 contains 12 residues. V was cut by 0 bases and J by 4 bases, with 6 bases left in between. This chain's CDR3 is CAWSVGGTEAFF. In nucleotides, the CDR3 is TGTGCCTGGAGTGTGGGGGGCACTGAAGCTTTCTTT.

The chain joins TRBV6-1 to TRBJ1-1; D is undetermined. Trimming left V 7 bases short and J 3 bases short, with 9 bases between. Per germline, CDR1 MNHNS and CDR2 SASEGT. This CDR3 has 12 residues. CDR3 residues: CASNFQDTEAFF. The CDR3 nucleotides are TGTGCCAGCAATTTCCAGGACACTGAAGCTTTCTTT.

This clone was found many times. The rearrangement uses TRBV16 and TRBJ2-7, with D maybe TRBD1 (6 bases). Germline values: CDR1 KGHSY, CDR2 FQNENV. Trimming left V 0 bases short and J 0 bases short, with 6 bases between. CDR3 length: 14 residues. This CDR3 reads CASSQSQGSYEQYF. The CDR3 nucleotides are TGTGCCAGCAGCCAATCACAGGGCTCCTACGAGCAGTACTTC.

The chain joins TRBV19 to TRBJ2-3, with unresolved D. V lost 5 bases and J lost 6, with 9 bases in between. The CDR3 has 12 amino acids. CDR1 and CDR2 (germline): LNHDA, SQIVND (reference sequence). The CDR3 loop is CASSSLGDTQYF. The DNA of the CDR3 is TGTGCCAGTAGTTCCCTGGGGGATACGCAGTATTTT.

This chain connects TRBV7-6 to TRBJ1-3; D gene uncertain. CDR3 length equals 18 residues. The germline CDR1 and CDR2 sequences are SGHVS and FNYEAQ. V lost 5 bases to trimming and J lost 0 bases, with 20 bases between them. CDR3 region: CASSPSPFRLRSGNTIYF. The DNA for the CDR3 is TGTGCCAGCAGCCCTAGCCCCTTTCGGCTTCGCTCTGGAAACACCATATATTTT.

This clone was observed a handful of times. V usage is TRBV5-1 and J usage is TRBJ2-1; D may be TRBD1 or TRBD2 (5 bases each). CDR1 is SGHRS, CDR2 YFSETQ, per germline. The CDR3 runs to 15 residues. V was shortened by 4 bases and J by 2 bases, with 13 bases between the two germline ends. The CDR3 sequence is CASSLRDVTYNEQFF. CDR3 bases: TGCGCCAGCAGCCTCCGGGACGTAACCTACAATGAGCAGTTCTTC.

This rearrangement joins TRBV9 to TRBJ2-7; 11 bases agree with TRBD1. Germline loops: CDR1 SGDLS, CDR2 YYNGEE. CDR3 length equals 15 residues. V gave up 4 bases and J gave up 4 bases; unmatched junction bases: 7. CDR3 in amino acids: CASSPGQGALYEQYF. The CDR3 bases are TGTGCCAGCAGCCCCGGACAGGGGGCGCTTTACGAGCAGTACTTC.

This clone was picked up a small number of times. The gene calls are TRBV27 and TRBJ1-5; no firm D call. CDR1 is MNHEY, CDR2 SMNVEV, per germline (reference sequence). V lost 8 bases and J lost 5, with 4 bases in between. The CDR3 is made up of 10 amino acids. CDR3 in amino acids: CASGHQPQHF. DNA of the CDR3: TGTGCCAGCGGCCATCAGCCCCAGCATTTT.

The chain joins TRBV4-1 to TRBJ2-1; 9 bases line up with TRBD2. Unmatched junction bases numbered 2, after V lost 1 base and J lost 4 bases. The CDR3 extends over 15 amino acids. Germline values: CDR1 MGHRA, CDR2 YSYEKL. Written as DNA, the CDR3 is TGCGCCAGCAGCCAAGCTAGCGGGGCTTACAATGAGCAGTTCTTC. Translation gives CASSQASGAYNEQFF.